This T cell receptor (beta chain) was retrieved from a study of blood T cell repertoires in COVID-19. About the study: Researchers got acute and convalescent COVID-19 samples from the United States, Italy and Spain.

This CDR3 comprises 16 residues. Per germline, CDR1 LGHDT and CDR2 YNNKEL (reference sequence). V lost 1 base to trimming and J lost 5 bases, with 16 bases between them. In its sample, this clone was seen once. Original analysis: Amplified reference gene primers provided the basis for estimating nucleated cell counts. The repertoire was sequenced with immunoSEQ multiplex PCR; TCRdb's copy has only in-frame clones and lacks some. V and J calls and clone size are copied from that table; D and trimming were computed from the DNA. The repertoire has more than 140,000 clones, 85% to 90% of them found once; the top ten carry approximately 8.2%.

The TCR comes from a woman aged 60 to 75 with acute or convalescent COVID-19. Sequences were obtained from peripheral blood. The chain is built from TRBV3-1 (or the pseudogene TRBV3-2) and TRBJ2-3, with D perhaps matching TRBD1 (5 bases). CDR3 amino acids: CASSQASDRYLDTQYF. The CDR3 DNA follows: TGTGCCAGCAGCCAAGCCTCTGACAGATATCTAGATACGCAGTATTTT.